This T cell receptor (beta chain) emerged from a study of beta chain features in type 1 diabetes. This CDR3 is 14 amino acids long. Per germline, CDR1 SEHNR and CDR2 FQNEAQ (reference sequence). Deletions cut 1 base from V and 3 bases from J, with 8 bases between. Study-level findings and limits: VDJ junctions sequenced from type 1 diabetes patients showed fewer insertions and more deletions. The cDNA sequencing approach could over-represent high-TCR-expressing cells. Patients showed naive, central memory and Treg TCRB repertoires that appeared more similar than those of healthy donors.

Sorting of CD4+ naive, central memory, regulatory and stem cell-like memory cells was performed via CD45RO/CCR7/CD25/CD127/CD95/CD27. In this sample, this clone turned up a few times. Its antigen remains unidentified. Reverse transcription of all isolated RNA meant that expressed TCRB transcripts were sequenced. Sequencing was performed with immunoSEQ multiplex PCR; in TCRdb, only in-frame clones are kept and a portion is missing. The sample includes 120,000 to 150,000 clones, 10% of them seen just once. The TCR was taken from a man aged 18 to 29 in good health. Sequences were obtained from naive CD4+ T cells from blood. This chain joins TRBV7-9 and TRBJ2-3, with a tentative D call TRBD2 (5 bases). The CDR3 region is CASSLGGATDTQYF. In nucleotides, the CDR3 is TGTGCCAGCAGCTTAGGGGGAGCTACAGATACGCAGTATTTT.